This T cell receptor beta chain originates from a study of early T cells in non-severe SARS-CoV-2 infection. In the study overall: Bulk RNA from unsorted whole blood was sequenced; chains were unpaired. Findings and caveats of the study: Matches to VDJdb favored anti-spike CD8 responses and missed private and CD4 specificities.

Separate cDNA molecules each had unique molecular identifiers attached to them. TCRdb passed the 5' RACE reads through MiXCR, listing each CDR3 protein once. The table records 80,000 to 95,000 distinct CDR3 sequences, roughly an eighth of them present only once. CDR3 length: 14 amino acids. The trim removed 4 bases at V and 6 bases at J, leaving 3 bases unmatched. This clonotype turned up a few times. Its antigen remains unidentified. The sequence came from an adult who was a healthcare worker with PCR-confirmed SARS-CoV-2 infection or an uninfected control (not recorded which). Sequenced input: whole blood. V gene TRBV12-3 or TRBV12-4 combines with J gene TRBJ1-1; 12 bases align to TRBD1. The CDR3 is CASSSGTGGSEAFF. In DNA, the CDR3 is TGTGCCAGCAGTTCAGGGACAGGGGGCTCTGAAGCTTTCTTT.